This T cell receptor beta chain derives from a study of low-dose radiotherapy and immunotherapy resistance in tumors. Time point of the sample: after trial treatment. Treatment meaning: LDRT plus nivolumab, ipilimumab, low-dose cyclophosphamide and aspirin (RACIN trial). Advanced solid tumors lacking tumor-infiltrating lymphocytes characterized eligible patients. Priming of first-strand cDNA relied on TRAV- and TRBV-specific primers (covering alpha and beta chains). It was with a constant-region primer and a V-primer adapter that TCRs were amplified over approximately 18 PCR cycles. TCRdb recomputed calls from the reads with MiXCR, one row per CDR3 protein. The sample contains roughly 100,000 distinct CDR3 sequences, less than 25% of which appear only once. With 2 bases clipped from V and 7 bases from J, the junction kept 7 bases outside the gene matches. Germline V CDR1 and CDR2: GTSNPN, SVGIG (reference sequence). CDR3 size: 14 residues.

This clonotype occurred many times. The J gene is TRBJ2-7, the V gene TRBV30, with 11 nucleotides matching TRBD1. The source material was PBMCs, sampled after low-dose radiotherapy plus immunotherapy. The source is a male donor with prostate cancer. The CDR3 reads CAWSLGQGAWEQYF. In DNA, the CDR3 is TGTGCCTGGAGTCTCGGACAGGGGGCCTGGGAGCAGTACTTC.